Listed here are 21 T cell receptor beta chains from one sample, sequenced in a study of blood T cell repertoires in COVID-19. Profiling relied on immunoSEQ multiplex PCR, and the TCRdb table lists in-frame clones only, not all of them. Of about 78,000 clones in the sample, around nine tenths are singletons; the top ten hold 4.5% to 5%. The sample taken for sequencing was peripheral blood. Receptor source: a man aged 50 to 59 with active or convalescent COVID-19.

The chain has TRBV19 and TRBJ1-1, with D perhaps matching TRBD1 (5 bases). CDR1 and CDR2 from the germline V gene are LNHDA and SQIVND (reference sequence). Deletions cut 4 bases from V and 1 base from J, with 13 bases between. The CDR3 extends over 15 amino acids. CDR3 protein: CASSTQGSANTEAFF. As DNA, the CDR3 is TGTGCCAGTAGTACGCAGGGATCGGCGAACACTGAAGCTTTCTTT.

The rearrangement links TRBV19 to TRBJ2-3, with 10 nucleotides matching TRBD2. Looked up from germline, CDR1 is LNHDA and CDR2 is SQIVND (reference sequence). J gave up 3 bases and V 2 bases, and 2 bases lay outside the gene matches. The CDR3 totals 15 residues. The chain's CDR3 is CASSIYSGGTDTQYF. Here the CDR3 DNA reads TGTGCCAGTAGTATATATAGCGGGGGGACAGATACGCAGTATTTT. Complete variable domain (other parts from reference TRBV19 and TRBJ2-3): DGGITQSPKYLFRKEGQNVTLSCEQNLNHDAMYWYRQDPGQGLRLIYYSQIVNDFQKGDIAEGYSVSREKKESFPLTVTSAQKNPTAFYLCASSIYSGGTDTQYFGPGTRLTVL.

The chain joins TRBV3-1 (or the pseudogene TRBV3-2) to TRBJ2-7, with 8 bases aligning to TRBD2. Trimming took 1 base from V and 2 from J; bases not matched to a gene: 4. Germline-derived CDR1 and CDR2 are LGHDT and YNNKEL (reference sequence). The CDR3 is 15 amino acids. DNA of the CDR3: TGTGCCAGCAGCCAAGGTAGCGGGGCTCCCTACGAGCAGTACGTC. Residues: CASSQGSGAPYEQYV.

The sample holds one count of this clone. The chain is built from TRBV11-2 and TRBJ2-3, with TRBD2 matching over 7 bases. CDR1 is SGHAT and CDR2 is FQNNGV in the germline V gene. The CDR3 runs 15 residues. After removal of 5 bases from V and 1 base from J, the junction contained 6 bases not matched to a gene. CDR3 protein: CASSQPGGGTDTQYF. The CDR3 DNA follows: TGTGCCAGCAGCCAACCTGGGGGGGGCACAGATACGCAGTATTTT.

The chain recombines TRBV28 with TRBJ2-3; TRBD1 agrees at 8 bases. The CDR3 loop spans 13 amino acids. The V gene's germline CDR1 is MDHEN and CDR2 SYDVKM. The V and J ends lost 6 bases and 3 bases, in that order; junction bases with no gene match: 2. CDR3 bases: TGTGCCAGCAGATGGACAGGGACAGATACGCAGTATTTT. Its translation: CASRWTGTDTQYF.

V is TRBV12-3 or TRBV12-4 and J is TRBJ2-7, with 10 bases that match TRBD1. CDR3 length: 13 residues. V trimming: 5 bases; J trimming: 4 bases; junction bases outside the gene matches: 2. CDR3 coding DNA: TGTGCCAGCAGTCGGGACAGGGGATACGAGCAGTACGTC. It is translated as CASSRDRGYEQYV.

This chain uses TRBV5-1 with TRBJ1-1, with D maybe TRBD1 (5 bases). CDR1 and CDR2 (germline): SGHRS, YFSETQ. The CDR3 loop spans 16 amino acids. With 1 base removed from V and 0 bases from J, the gap between germline ends came to 13 bases. The CDR3 spells CASSLMSGQMNTEAFF. For the CDR3, the DNA is TGCGCCAGCAGCTTGATGTCAGGACAAATGAACACTGAAGCTTTCTTT.

The V call is TRBV19, the J call TRBJ1-5; TRBD1 might be the D (5 bases). The CDR3 loop spans 13 amino acids. Germline loops: CDR1 LNHDA, CDR2 SQIVND (reference sequence). Trimming took off 8 bases at V and 2 bases at J, with 10 bases between the two ends. For the CDR3, the DNA is TGTGCCAGTCAAGGGGCCGGCAATCAGCCCCAGCATTTT. Its translation: CASQGAGNQPQHF.

The J gene is TRBJ1-2, the V gene TRBV4-2; no firm D call. The germline gives CDR1 LGHNA, CDR2 YNFKEQ. The V gene lost 1 base and the J gene lost 2 bases, with 8 bases spanning the gap. The CDR3 runs to 14 residues. The CDR3 here is CASSQVGENYGYTF. CDR3 bases: TGTGCCAGCAGCCAAGTCGGGGAGAACTATGGCTACACCTTC.

The V gene is TRBV7-8, the J gene TRBJ1-1; D is perhaps TRBD1 (5 bases). Between the trimmed V and J ends, which lost 1 base and 0 bases, there was a span of 9 bases. CDR1 and CDR2 from the germline V gene are SGHVS and FQNEAQ. The CDR3 is 15 residues long. The CDR3 sequence is CASSLGVTVNTEAFF. The CDR3 DNA follows: TGTGCCAGCAGCTTAGGAGTGACAGTGAACACTGAAGCTTTCTTT. Using reference TRBV7-8 and TRBJ1-1 for the parts outside the CDR3, the full variable domain is GAGVSQSPRYKVAKRGQDVALRCDPISGHVSLFWYQQALGQGPEFLTYFQNEAQLDKSGLPSDRFFAERPEGSVSTLKIQRTQQEDSAVYLCASSLGVTVNTEAFFGQGTRLTVV.

The rearrangement links TRBV11-2 to TRBJ2-3; TRBD1 might be the D (6 bases). CDR1 SGHAT and CDR2 FQNNGV come from the germline V gene. CDR3 length: 13 amino acids. Trimming removed 3 bases at V and 3 bases at J, with 7 bases between. The CDR3 spells CASSFQGTDTQYF. The CDR3 DNA sequence: TGTGCCAGCAGCTTCCAGGGGACAGATACGCAGTATTTT.

The genes are TRBV11-3 and TRBJ1-5; 9 nucleotides match TRBD1. V shed 2 bases and J 0 bases; nucleotides not matched to a gene: 8. The CDR3 has 18 amino acids. Germline V gene lookup returns CDR1 SGHNT and CDR2 YENEEA. The DNA for the CDR3 is TGTGCCAGCAGCTTAATAGACAGGGGGAGAAATAGCAATCAGCCCCAGCATTTT. Translated, it gives CASSLIDRGRNSNQPQHF.

The chain's CDR3 is CASSVDGGGETQYF. In DNA, the CDR3 is TGTGCCAGCAGCGTAGACGGGGGAGGAGAGACCCAGTACTTC. V is TRBV9 and J is TRBJ2-5; D might be TRBD2 (6 bases). Deletions cut 0 bases from V and 4 bases from J, with 10 bases between. Germline loops: CDR1 SGDLS, CDR2 YYNGEE. The CDR3 sequence is 14 residues long.

In DNA, the CDR3 is TGTGCCAGCAGCCAAGCAGGCCAGCCCCAGCATTTT. It translates to CASSQAGQPQHF. V usage is TRBV3-1 (or the pseudogene TRBV3-2) and J usage is TRBJ1-5; no clear D gene. The V and J ends lost 1 base and 7 bases respectively, with 5 bases between them. CDR3 length equals 12 residues. Germline loops: CDR1 LGHDT, CDR2 YNNKEL (reference sequence).

The chain is built from TRBV3-1 (or the pseudogene TRBV3-2) and TRBJ2-2; D is possibly TRBD2 (5 bases). CDR1 LGHDT and CDR2 YNNKEL come from the germline V gene (reference sequence). The CDR3 covers 13 residues. Deletions cut 0 bases from V and 6 bases from J, with 5 bases between. CDR3 loop: CASSQEGAGELFF. As DNA, the CDR3 is TGTGCCAGCAGCCAAGAGGGAGCCGGGGAGCTGTTTTTT.

The V gene is TRBV7-9, the J gene TRBJ2-3; 9 bases match TRBD2. J was trimmed by 0 bases and V by 0 bases; bases with no gene match: 4. Germline-derived CDR1 and CDR2 are SEHNR and FQNEAQ (reference sequence). The CDR3 has 17 residues. The CDR3 bases are TGTGCCAGCAGCTTAGCGCGGGGGGGACGGAGCACAGATACGCAGTATTTT. This sequence encodes CASSLARGGRSTDTQYF. Full variable domain (rest looked up from reference TRBV7-9 and TRBJ2-3): DTGVSQNPRHKITKRGQNVTFRCDPISEHNRLYWYRQTLGQGPEFLTYFQNEAQLEKSRLLSDRFSAERPKGSFSTLEIQRTEQGDSAMYLCASSLARGGRSTDTQYFGPGTRLTVL.

This chain uses TRBV7-2 with TRBJ1-2, with D perhaps matching TRBD1 (5 bases). This CDR3 is built from 12 residues. The V gene lost 2 bases and the J gene lost 5 bases, with 6 bases spanning the gap. The germline V gene has CDR1 SGHTA and CDR2 FQGNSA. The DNA for the CDR3 is TGTGCCAGCAGCTTATCAGGGTATGGCTACACCTTC. It translates to CASSLSGYGYTF.

The rearrangement uses TRBV28 and TRBJ2-7; 7 nucleotides match TRBD2. Trimming at V came to 5 bases and at J to 2 bases, leaving 0 bases not matched to a gene. CDR1 and CDR2 from the germline V gene are MDHEN and SYDVKM. This CDR3 region has 12 residues. The CDR3 reads CASSGGAYEQYF. The CDR3 DNA reads TGTGCCAGCAGTGGGGGGGCCTACGAGCAGTACTTC.

This clone came up a few times. V and J are TRBV5-4 and TRBJ2-2, with D perhaps matching TRBD2 (5 bases). Germline assignment: CDR1 SGHNT and CDR2 YYREEE (reference sequence). The CDR3 contains 14 residues. V lost 5 bases, J lost 4 bases, and 12 bases lay in between. CDR3 DNA: TGTGCCAGCAGTGGGAGCTCGGGCACCGGGGAGCTGTTTTTT. Translation: CASSGSSGTGELFF. The full variable domain, rest sourced from reference TRBV5-4 and TRBJ2-2, is ETGVTQSPTHLIKTRGQQVTLRCSSQSGHNTVSWYQQALGQGPQFIFQYYREEENGRGNFPPRFSGLQFPNYSSELNVNALELDDSALYLCASSGSSGTGELFFGEGSRLTVL.

This clone was recorded once. V is TRBV18 and J is TRBJ2-1; D possibly corresponds to TRBD2 (5 bases). CDR1 and CDR2 from the germline V gene are KGHSH and LQKENI. The length of the CDR3 is 14 residues. V lost 0 bases to trimming and J lost 9 bases, with 12 bases between them. The CDR3 loop is CASSPPQLRVEQFF. In DNA, the CDR3 is TGTGCCAGCTCACCACCCCAACTGAGGGTTGAGCAGTTCTTC.

This rearrangement joins TRBV16 to TRBJ1-2; 7 positions agree with TRBD1. The CDR3 runs to 14 residues. V lost 0 bases, J lost 6 bases, and 4 bases stayed unmatched. Per germline, CDR1 KGHSY and CDR2 FQNENV. In DNA, the CDR3 is TGTGCCAGCAGCCAATCTCTCACAGGGGATGGCTACACCTTC. Translation gives CASSQSLTGDGYTF.